This T cell receptor (beta chain) was identified during a study of CD8+ T cells in alopecia areata. Study-wide background: Among treated patients, oral tofacitinib was administered at 5 to 10 mg twice daily.

CDR1 and CDR2 (germline): LNHDA, SQIVND (reference sequence). V lost 3 bases, J lost 5 bases, and 12 bases lay in between. The CDR3 has 14 amino acids. After isolation, RNA underwent reverse transcription to generate cDNA as the sequencing template. Here immunoSEQ multiplex PCR was the method, and the copy in TCRdb shows in-frame clones only, minus some. The table shows roughly 120,000 clones, with 58% occurring only once. Treatment denoted: oral pan-JAK inhibitor, 5-10 mg twice daily. Peripheral blood and lesional scalp punch biopsies came from alopecia areata patients. The sequenced sample was CD8+ T cells sorted from blood, obtained at week 4, from a patient treated with tofacitinib. This chain connects TRBV19 to TRBJ2-3; no firm D call. The source is a human donor with alopecia areata. The CDR3 sequence: CASSIGNGRDTQYF. In DNA, the CDR3 is TGTGCCAGTAGTATTGGTAACGGCCGAGATACGCAGTATTTT.